The 20 T cell receptor beta chains given below trace back to one sample, sequenced in a study of Graves' ophthalmopathy and Graves' hyperthyroidism. TCR beta CDR3 amplification used RNA transcripts. First-round RT-PCR with HTBI primers preceded a second-round multiplex PCR. TCRdb ran MiXCR on the multiplex PCR reads and lists one entry per CDR3 protein. Of roughly 380,000 distinct CDR3 sequences listed, just over 15% are singletons. The sequenced sample was peripheral blood. All receptors come from a woman younger than 30 with stable Graves' hyperthyroidism.

This clonotype was recorded many times. J is TRBJ2-5 and V is TRBV29-1; D assignment may be TRBD1 or TRBD2 (6 bases each). V was trimmed by 0 bases and J by 5 bases, leaving 10 bases between them. Per the germline V gene, CDR1 is SQVTM and CDR2 is ANQGSEA. The CDR3 covers 13 residues. The CDR3 DNA sequence: TGCAGCGTTGAAGAGGGGGGCTTGGAGACCCAGTACTTC. This sequence encodes CSVEEGGLETQYF.

In this sample, this clonotype turned up many times. The gene calls are TRBV19 and TRBJ2-5, with 9 bases matching TRBD2. Germline V gene data show CDR1 as LNHDA and CDR2 as SQIVND (reference sequence). The CDR3 is 16 amino acids. V shed 3 bases and J 4 bases; nucleotides not matched to a gene: 9. CDR3 nucleotides: TGTGCCAGTAGTATCGTCCCAGCGGGGGGTCGAGAGACCCAGTACTTC. This translates into CASSIVPAGGRETQYF. The whole variable domain, filled in from reference TRBV19 and TRBJ2-5, reads DGGITQSPKYLFRKEGQNVTLSCEQNLNHDAMYWYRQDPGQGLRLIYYSQIVNDFQKGDIAEGYSVSREKKESFPLTVTSAQKNPTAFYLCASSIVPAGGRETQYFGPGTRLLVL.

Only one count was recorded for this clonotype. The rearrangement links TRBV12-3 or TRBV12-4 to TRBJ1-6, with D possibly being TRBD1 (5 bases). V lost 3 bases to trimming and J lost 10 bases, with 19 bases between them. The CDR3 has 16 amino acids. Written as DNA, the CDR3 is TGTGCCAGCAGTTTCGGGGGTAACTACGGCGGGTCACCCCTCCACTTT. It codes for CASSFGGNYGGSPLHF.

This clonotype was counted at least ten times. V usage is TRBV6-4 and J usage is TRBJ1-6; D is unresolved. The CDR3 sequence is 13 residues long. Germline V gene lookup returns CDR1 MRHNA and CDR2 SNTAGT. The V end was cut by 2 bases, the J end by 6 bases, with 5 bases between. The DNA for the CDR3 is TGTGCCAGCAGTGACAGGTTTAATTCACCCCTCCACTTT. It specifies CASSDRFNSPLHF.

This clonotype was found many times. The rearrangement links TRBV7-8 to TRBJ1-1; D ambiguous. Germline CDR1 SGHVS, CDR2 FQNEAQ. The CDR3 is made up of 16 amino acids. Trimming took 1 base from V and 1 from J, leaving 13 bases between them. The CDR3 region has the DNA TGTGCCAGCAGCTTAGAGCGGGGATCGGGGAACACTGAAGCTTTCTTT. Translating gives CASSLERGSGNTEAFF.

This clonotype turned up a few times. This sequence joins TRBV29-1 and TRBJ1-1, with D uncertain. The CDR3 loop spans 10 amino acids. Germline V gene lookup returns CDR1 SQVTM and CDR2 ANQGSEA. Trimming shortened V by 5 bases and J by 4 bases, and 5 bases separated the two germline ends. The CDR3, as DNA: TGCAGCGTTAAAGCCACTGAAGCTTTCTTT. It is translated as CSVKATEAFF.

This chain connects TRBV6-1 to TRBJ2-5, with D possibly being TRBD1 (5 bases). Germline loops: CDR1 MNHNS, CDR2 SASEGT. CDR3 length: 17 amino acids. V was trimmed by 5 bases and J by 5 bases, leaving 24 bases between them. The CDR3 DNA reads as TGTGCCAGCAGTACCCCCCTTCGTGGCAGGGAACGGGAGACCCAGTACTTC. This sequence encodes CASSTPLRGRERETQYF.

V gene TRBV9 combines with J gene TRBJ1-5, with D perhaps TRBD1 (5 bases). Germline V gene lookup returns CDR1 SGDLS and CDR2 YYNGEE. The CDR3 runs to 18 residues. Deletions cut 5 bases from V and 3 bases from J, with 24 bases between. The CDR3 spells CASRPTRTLSALNQPQHF. CDR3 coding DNA: TGTGCCAGCAGACCCACCAGGACACTGAGTGCCCTCAATCAGCCCCAGCATTTT.

This clonotype occurred many times. The chain carries TRBV7-8 and TRBJ1-1; D is possibly TRBD1 (5 bases). Germline V gene data show CDR1 as SGHVS and CDR2 as FQNEAQ. Trimming cost V 1 base and J 1 base, with 7 bases left between them. The CDR3 contains 14 residues. CDR3 loop: CASSLETENTEAFF. In nucleotides, the CDR3 is TGTGCCAGCAGCTTAGAGACAGAGAACACTGAAGCTTTCTTT.

This clonotype was found many times. The chain combines TRBV6-5 with TRBJ2-2, with D perhaps TRBD2 (6 bases). Germline CDR1 is MNHEY and CDR2 is SVGAGI. Trimming took off 2 bases at V and 6 bases at J, with 16 bases between the two ends. CDR3 length: 16 residues. The CDR3 bases are TGTGCCAGCAGTTACAGGCGGGGTTGGCCCGCCGGGGAGCTGTTTTTT. Translation gives CASSYRRGWPAGELFF.

This clonotype came up many times. The V and J genes are TRBV29-1 and TRBJ1-2; maybe TRBD1 (6 bases). The CDR3 contains 14 residues. Germline CDR1 is SQVTM and CDR2 is ANQGSEA. The germline V and J ends were trimmed by 6 bases and 4 bases, with 18 bases remaining between them. This CDR3 reads CSVGGMGAIYGYTF. CDR3 bases: TGCAGCGTCGGCGGAATGGGGGCCATCTATGGCTACACCTTC.

This clonotype has a count of ten or more. The V and J genes are TRBV27 and TRBJ2-2, with TRBD1 matching over 7 bases. V dropped 2 bases and J dropped 7; count of bases not matched to a gene: 7. This CDR3 is built from 15 residues. The germline V gene encodes CDR1 MNHEY and CDR2 SMNVEV (reference sequence). The CDR3, as DNA: TGTGCCAGCAGTTTAAAGCGAACAGGGGTCGGGGAGCTGTTTTTT. Amino acids: CASSLKRTGVGELFF.

This clonotype came up a few times. CDR3 DNA: TGTGCCAGCAGCCCCGGGGGGTTGACCGGGGAGCTGTTTTTT. It specifies CASSPGGLTGELFF. J is TRBJ2-2 and V is TRBV11-3, with 7 nucleotides matching TRBD2. The CDR3 runs 14 residues. The V gene end was trimmed by 5 bases and the J gene end by 5 bases; junction bases not matched to a gene: 5. CDR1 is SGHNT, CDR2 YENEEA, per germline. Supplemented by reference TRBV11-3 and TRBJ2-2, the full variable domain reads EAGVVQSPRYKIIEKKQPVAFWCNPISGHNTLYWYLQNLGQGPELLIRYENEEAVDDSQLPKDRFSAERLKGVDSTLKIQPAELGDSAVYLCASSPGGLTGELFFGEGSRLTVL.

Comment on this clonotype: A much larger clone lies a single base off, so this may be a read error. This likely comes from a read error, as the CDR3 has no conserved phenylalanine or tryptophan at its end. The chain has TRBV6-5 and TRBJ1-2; weak D call: TRBD1 (5 bases). CDR3 length: 15 residues. Trimming stripped 5 bases from V and 3 bases from J, with 16 bases between. The germline V gene encodes CDR1 MNHEY and CDR2 SVGAGI. The CDR3 protein is CASSHTPGRDYGYTL. The CDR3 DNA sequence: TGTGCCAGCAGTCACACTCCGGGACGGGACTATGGCTACACCTTG.

This clonotype has at least ten counts. The rearrangement links TRBV12-3 or TRBV12-4 to TRBJ1-1; 10 bases are a match to TRBD1. CDR3 length equals 12 residues. The V and J ends lost 3 bases and 9 bases, in that order; junction bases with no gene match: 1. CDR3 coding DNA: TGTGCCAGCAGTTTGGACAGGGGGAAAGCTTTCTTT. Amino acids: CASSLDRGKAFF.

This clonotype was recorded at least ten times. V is TRBV5-1 and J is TRBJ1-1; 9 nucleotides agree with TRBD1. J gave up 6 bases and V 2 bases, and 8 bases lay outside the gene matches. CDR1 is SGHRS, CDR2 YFSETQ, per germline. The CDR3 is 15 residues long. The CDR3 is CASSLQGAQVAEAFF. The DNA of the CDR3 is TGCGCCAGCAGCTTACAGGGGGCGCAGGTAGCTGAAGCTTTCTTT.

This clonotype was recorded at least ten times. This chain uses TRBV6-5 with TRBJ1-6; D gene unclear. The V end was cut by 0 bases, the J end by 7 bases, with 7 bases between. CDR1 and CDR2 (germline): MNHEY, SVGAGI. CDR3 length: 14 residues. The CDR3 DNA sequence: TGTGCCAGCAGTTACTCCTTTGGAAATTCACCCCTCCACTTT. It is translated as CASSYSFGNSPLHF.

Comment on this clonotype: A much larger clonotype is one base distant, so this may be a read error. The chain links TRBV12-3 or TRBV12-4 to TRBJ1-5, with D possibly matching TRBD1 (6 bases). This CDR3 spans 14 amino acids. Here the CDR3 reads CVSSPTGREQPQHF. Here the CDR3 DNA reads TGTGTCAGCAGCCCAACAGGGAGAGAACAGCCCCAGCATTTT.

This clonotype was counted ten times or more. The rearrangement joins TRBV12-3 or TRBV12-4 to TRBJ2-7; D might be TRBD1 (5 bases). The CDR3 contains 13 residues. V was pared by 2 bases and J by 5 bases, with 10 bases between. The CDR3 DNA is TGTGCCAGCAGTTTATCCTTCAGGGACGAGCAGTACTTC. This translates into CASSLSFRDEQYF.

The V call is TRBV24-1, the J call TRBJ1-2, with D unresolved. V dropped 3 bases and J dropped 2 bases, with 12 bases sitting between them. Germline V gene data show CDR1 as KGHDR and CDR2 as SFDVKD. CDR3 length equals 15 residues. Here the CDR3 DNA reads TGTGCCACCAGTGATAGCCAGATTCGCAACTATGGCTACACCTTC. Translation gives CATSDSQIRNYGYTF.